This TCR beta chain was captured in a study of vaccination and CD4 T cells after COVID-19. With respect to this clonotype: Its target is not known. This could be a read error, since a much larger clone is one nucleotide away.

Trimming took off 0 bases at V and 6 bases at J, with 18 bases between the two ends. The germline gives CDR1 MNHEY, CDR2 SVGAGI. CDR3 size: 17 residues. The treatment is: approximately 11-day PBMC culture with coronavirus spike peptide pools or control peptides (ViraFEST assay). ViraFEST used peptide pools to expand antigen-specific T cells, then sequenced TCRs. At the Johns Hopkins FTIC core, DNA taken from cultured CD4+ T cells was sequenced by way of the Oncomine TCR Beta short-read assay. Each CDR3 protein gets one entry after TCRdb re-called the PCR reads with MiXCR. The sample holds 17,000 or so distinct CDR3 sequences, approximately 45% seen once.

This specimen consisted of CD4+ T cells from blood, cultured in vitro, obtained after SARS-CoV-2 vaccination. The TCR comes from a human donor who had recovered from COVID-19. This chain connects TRBV6-5 to TRBJ2-1, with D hard to call. CDR3 region: CASSYSTTRMVSNEQFF. For the CDR3, the DNA is TGTGCCAGCAGTTACTCGACAACACGAATGGTGTCCAATGAGCAGTTCTTC.